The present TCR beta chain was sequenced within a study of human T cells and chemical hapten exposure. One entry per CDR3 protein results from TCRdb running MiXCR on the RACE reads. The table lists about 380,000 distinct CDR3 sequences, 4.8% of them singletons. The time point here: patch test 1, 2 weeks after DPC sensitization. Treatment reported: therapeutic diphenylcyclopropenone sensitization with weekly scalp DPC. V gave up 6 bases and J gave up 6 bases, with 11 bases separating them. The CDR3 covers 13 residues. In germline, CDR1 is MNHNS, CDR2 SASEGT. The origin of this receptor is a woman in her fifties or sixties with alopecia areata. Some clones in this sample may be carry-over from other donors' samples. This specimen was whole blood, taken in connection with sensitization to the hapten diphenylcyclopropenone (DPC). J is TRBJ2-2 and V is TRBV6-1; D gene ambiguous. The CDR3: CASSHNLAGELFF. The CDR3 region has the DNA TGTGCCAGCAGCCACAACTTAGCCGGGGAGCTGTTTTTT.